The clone carrying this TCR beta chain was seen ten or more times. Germline assignment: CDR1 MRHNA and CDR2 SNTAGT. The J segment lost 7 bases and the V segment lost 3 bases, leaving 7 bases of the junction unmatched. This CDR3 contains 15 residues. These data come from a study of identical twins. TCRdb redid the calling of the 5' RACE reads with MiXCR, one entry per CDR3 protein. Seen here are about 100,000 distinct CDR3 sequences, 5.9% observed once, and the top ten hold approximately 12%. The TCR sequence derives from a woman aged 50 to 60 in good health. Sequencing was performed on memory T cells sorted from blood. This sequence joins TRBV6-4 and TRBJ2-1; 9 nucleotides match TRBD2. CDR3 DNA: TGTGCCAGCAGTGAAAGACTAGCGGAGGGGAATGAGCAGTTCTTC. Residues: CASSERLAEGNEQFF.